Listed below are T cell receptor beta chains from one sample, sequenced in a study of CD8 T cells in ankylosing spondylitis. TCRdb reprocessed the 5' RACE reads via MiXCR and lists one record per CDR3 protein. The sample has roughly 470,000 distinct CDR3 sequences; roughly a quarter are singletons. Input material: blood, either unsorted or a sorted T cell fraction (not recorded which). Source of these receptors: a male donor with ankylosing spondylitis. Each CDR3 is given with its conserved first and last residue. The D gene is left open where the match is weak. Rows give clone size only sometimes, using once, few, many, or a class for an expanded clone.

abundance	j_gene	d_gene	v_gene	CDR3nt	CDR3aa
few	TRBJ2-1	.	TRBV11-2	TGTGCCAGCAGCTTAGAACGGGGTAGCGGAGCCCCCTACAATGAGCAGTTCTTC	CASSLERGSGAPYNEQFF
few	TRBJ1-2	TRBD1	TRBV27	TGTGCCAGCAGATTCCGGGACAGGGGTGGCTACACCTTC	CASRFRDRGGYTF
.	TRBJ2-6	TRBD1	TRBV24-1	TGTGCCACCAGTGCCGTTCGGACAGGGTCCTCTGGGGCCAACGTCCTGACTTTC	CATSAVRTGSSGANVLTF
.	TRBJ1-4	TRBD1	TRBV12-3/TRBV12-4	TGTGCCAGCAGACCGGGACAGGGGAATGAAAAACTGTTTTTT	CASRPGQGNEKLFF
.	TRBJ2-7	TRBD1	TRBV12-3/TRBV12-4	TGTGCCAGCAGCCTCCGACAGGGGCGGGACGAGCAGTACTTC	CASSLRQGRDEQYF
few	TRBJ1-1	.	TRBV5-1	TGCGCCAGCAGGAACAGGCCCCTGAACACTGAAGCTTTCTTT	CASRNRPLNTEAFF
many	TRBJ1-6	.	TRBV27	TGTGCCAGCAGTTTCCGGACAGATTCACCCCTCCACTTT	CASSFRTDSPLHF
few	TRBJ1-6	TRBD1	TRBV3-1	TGTGCCAGCAGCTTTGACAGGGATGGTTCACCCCTCCACTTT	CASSFDRDGSPLHF
few	TRBJ2-3	.	TRBV6-1	TGTGCCAGCAGTCCCACCGCGGTCCTTAGCACAGATACGCAGTATTTT	CASSPTAVLSTDTQYF
many	TRBJ2-2	TRBD2	TRBV11-2	TGTGCCAGCAGCCAATGGACTAGCGCCAACACCGGGGAGCTGTTTTTT	CASSQWTSANTGELFF
.	TRBJ1-2	TRBD1	TRBV24-1	TGTGCCACCAGTGACGGACAGGGGCCAATCCGAGGCTACACCTTC	CATSDGQGPIRGYTF
.	TRBJ1-4	.	TRBV5-1	TGCGCCAGCAGCTTTGACAGGCTTAATGAAAAACTGTTTTTT	CASSFDRLNEKLFF
.	TRBJ2-5	.	TRBV5-1	TGCGCCAGCAGCTTGACCTGGCAAGAGACCCAGTACTTC	CASSLTWQETQYF
.	TRBJ2-7	TRBD1	TRBV6-2/TRBV6-3	TGTGCCAGCAGTCTATGGACAGGCTACGAGCAGTACTTC	CASSLWTGYEQYF
few	TRBJ2-7	TRBD1	TRBV5-6	TGTGCCAGCAGCTTGCGACAGGGGGCGAGGTACGAGCAGTACTTC	CASSLRQGARYEQYF
many	TRBJ1-6	TRBD1	TRBV4-2	TGTGCCAGCAGCCAGGGACAGGGGGGCTCACCCCTCCACTTT	CASSQGQGGSPLHF
.	TRBJ2-3	.	TRBV6-1	TGTGCCAGCAGTGAGCGATGGGGGGGCACAGATACGCAGTATTTT	CASSERWGGTDTQYF
.	TRBJ1-2	.	TRBV28	TGTGCGCTCCAGGAGTCTAACTATGGCTACACCTTC	CALQESNYGYTF
.	TRBJ1-1	.	TRBV7-8	TGTGCCAGCAGGGAGGGAGTGAACACTGAAGCTTTCTTT	CASREGVNTEAFF
.	TRBJ2-1	TRBD2	TRBV29-1	TGCAGCGTTGAGACTAGCGGTTCCTACAATGAGCAGTTCTTC	CSVETSGSYNEQFF
.	TRBJ2-3	TRBD2	TRBV12-3/TRBV12-4	TGTGCCAGCAGTCACAGCGGGAGTGCAGATACGCAGTATTTT	CASSHSGSADTQYF
few	TRBJ2-3	TRBD1	TRBV5-1	TGCGCCAGCAGCTTGGATGGACAGGGAAAGGCAGATACGCAGTATTTT	CASSLDGQGKADTQYF
.	TRBJ2-5	TRBD1	TRBV7-2	TGTGCCAGCAGCCTCACAGGGGGATTGGGGACCCAGTACTTC	CASSLTGGLGTQYF
few	TRBJ1-6	.	TRBV12-3/TRBV12-4	TGTGCCAGCCGAAGGATAACTGAGTCACCCCTCCACTTT	CASRRITESPLHF
.	TRBJ1-4	TRBD1	TRBV7-8	TGTGCCAGCAGCTTGGCCCGGACAGGGCGTAATGAAAAACTGTTTTTT	CASSLARTGRNEKLFF
few	TRBJ2-2	TRBD2	TRBV6-5	TGTGCCAGCAGTTATTTACTAGCGGATCTCACCGGGGAGCTGTTTTTT	CASSYLLADLTGELFF
.	TRBJ2-1	.	TRBV2	TGTGCCAGCAGTTATCCGGGGCTCACGTTCTTC	CASSYPGLTFF
.	TRBJ1-1	.	TRBV15	TGTGCCACCCGAACCAGGGTAATGACTGAAGCTTTCTTT	CATRTRVMTEAFF
.	TRBJ1-2	TRBD1	TRBV20-1	TGCAGTGCCAGCTTTGGGACAGGGGACTATGGCTACACCTTC	CSASFGTGDYGYTF
few	TRBJ2-5	.	TRBV5-1	TGCGCCAGCAGCTCCGCCGTACCTGAGACCCAGTACTTC	CASSSAVPETQYF
.	TRBJ2-1	TRBD2	TRBV20-1	TGCAGTGCTTCCCCGACTAGCAATTCCTACAATGAGCAGTTCTTC	CSASPTSNSYNEQFF
many	TRBJ2-1	.	TRBV7-7	TGTGCCAGCAGCTTAGAGGGGGGGGCCAACAATGAGCAGTTCTTC	CASSLEGGANNEQFF
few	TRBJ2-1	TRBD2	TRBV7-2	TGTGCCAGCTTACTCCGGGAGGCTTACAATGAGCAGTTCTTC	CASLLREAYNEQFF
few	TRBJ2-3	.	TRBV5-1	TGCGCCAGCAGCTACAGGTGGGCCACAGATACGCAGTATTTT	CASSYRWATDTQYF
few	TRBJ2-2	.	TRBV12-3/TRBV12-4	TGTGCCAGCAGTTTAGGGGGCGGGGTCATGGCCGGGGAGCTGTTTTTT	CASSLGGGVMAGELFF